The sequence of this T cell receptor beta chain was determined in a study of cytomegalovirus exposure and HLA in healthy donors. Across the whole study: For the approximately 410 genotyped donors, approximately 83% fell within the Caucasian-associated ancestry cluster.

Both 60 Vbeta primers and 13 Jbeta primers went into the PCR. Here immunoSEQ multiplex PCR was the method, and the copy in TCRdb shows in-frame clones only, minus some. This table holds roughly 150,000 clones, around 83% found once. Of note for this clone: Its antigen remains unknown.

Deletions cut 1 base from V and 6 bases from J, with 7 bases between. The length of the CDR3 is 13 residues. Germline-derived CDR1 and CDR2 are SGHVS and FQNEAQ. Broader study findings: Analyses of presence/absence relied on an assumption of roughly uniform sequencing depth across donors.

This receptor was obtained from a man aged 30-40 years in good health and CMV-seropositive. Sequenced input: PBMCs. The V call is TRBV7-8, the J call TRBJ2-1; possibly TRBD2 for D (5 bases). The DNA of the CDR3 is TGTGCCAGCAGCTTAGTCCTAGCCAATGAGCAGTTCTTC. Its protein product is CASSLVLANEQFF.